The rows below give T cell receptor beta chains drawn from one sample of a study of blood T cell repertoires in COVID-19. The repertoire was sequenced with immunoSEQ multiplex PCR; TCRdb's copy has only in-frame clones and lacks some. This sample has about 94,000 clones, with about 80% found just once. Material: peripheral blood. The receptor set was obtained from a man aged 55-75 years with acute or convalescent COVID-19. The CDR3 runs from the conserved cysteine through the conserved F or W. D genes are given only for firm matches. Rows give clone size only sometimes, using once, few, many, or a class for an expanded clone.

clone_size | d_call | j_call | v_call | cdr3_nt | cdr3_aa
few | TRBD1 | TRBJ2-3 | TRBV3-1/TRBV3-2 | TGTGCCAGCAGCCTAACAGGGGGCCGCGATACGCAGTATTTT | CASSLTGGRDTQYF
. | . | TRBJ2-3 | TRBV11-3 | TGTGCCAGCAGCCAGGGCTATACGCAGTATTTT | CASSQGYTQYF
. | . | TRBJ2-3 | TRBV7-2 | TGTGCCAGCAGCTTACTTCTTAGTTCGGATACGCAGTATTTT | CASSLLLSSDTQYF
once | . | TRBJ1-4 | TRBV5-1 | TGCGCCAGCAGGTTAGCAACTAATGAAAAACTGTTTTTT | CASRLATNEKLFF
. | TRBD1 | TRBJ1-2 | TRBV19 | TGTGCCAGTAGTATTTCGACAGGGCTGTATGGCTACACCTTC | CASSISTGLYGYTF
. | . | TRBJ1-2 | TRBV11-2 | TGTGCCAGCAGCTTAGAAAACGGGGGACCCTATGGCTACACCTTC | CASSLENGGPYGYTF
few | . | TRBJ1-5 | TRBV6-5 | TGTGCCAGCAGTAGCCCGGGGGGCGGTAATCAGCCCCAGCATTTT | CASSSPGGGNQPQHF
few | . | TRBJ1-4 | TRBV21-1 | TGTGCCAGCAGCCATCCGGGACAGGGGGCACAGGGAACTAATGAAAAACTGTTTTTT | CASSHPGQGAQGTNEKLFF
. | TRBD1 | TRBJ1-1 | TRBV10-2 | TGCGCCGCCTGGACAGGGAGGAACACTGAAGCTTTCTTT | CAAWTGRNTEAFF
once | . | TRBJ1-4 | TRBV6-1 | TGTGCCAGCAGTGAGGTCCAGGGCCCCAATGAAAAACTGTTTTTT | CASSEVQGPNEKLFF
. | TRBD1 | TRBJ2-7 | TRBV4-1 | TGCGCCAGCAGCCAGGGGACAGGGCCCTACGAGCAGTACTTC | CASSQGTGPYEQYF
few | TRBD1 | TRBJ2-1 | TRBV30 | TGTGCCTGGAGTGTAGGGACAGGGGTGTTGAATGAGCAGTTCTTC | CAWSVGTGVLNEQFF
once | . | TRBJ1-1 | TRBV19 | TGTGCCAGTAGTATGCCAGGGGTATCGGACACTGAAGCTTTCTTT | CASSMPGVSDTEAFF
. | . | TRBJ1-5 | TRBV5-6 | TGTGCCAGCAGCTTGGGAGGGACGGACTATAGCAATCAGCCCCAGCATTTT | CASSLGGTDYSNQPQHF
. | . | TRBJ1-6 | TRBV7-9 | TGTGCCAGCAGCTCGACAGCTTTCTATAATTCACCCCTCCACTTT | CASSSTAFYNSPLHF
. | . | TRBJ1-1 | TRBV19 | TGTGCCAGTAGTCCCAGGGAATTGAACACTGAAGCTTTCTTT | CASSPRELNTEAFF
. | TRBD1 | TRBJ2-2 | TRBV6-2/TRBV6-3 | TGTGCCAGCAGTACCCTTTCGGGGGACAGGGGTTCGGGCACCGGGGAGCTGTTTTTT | CASSTLSGDRGSGTGELFF
. | TRBD2 | TRBJ2-5 | TRBV7-8 | TGTGCCAGCAGCCCATTTAAGCGGGGGTCACTCCCGGAGACCCAGTACTTC | CASSPFKRGSLPETQYF
. | . | TRBJ1-1 | TRBV30 | TGTGCCTGGAGTGTAGGCCAGGCCCCATCTGAAGCTTTCTTT | CAWSVGQAPSEAFF
. | TRBD2 | TRBJ2-1 | TRBV7-2 | TGTGCCAGCAGCTTAGGTAGCGGGGGGGCCAAGCAGTTCTTC | CASSLGSGGAKQFF
. | . | TRBJ2-7 | TRBV9 | TGTGCCAGCAGCGATTCAGATCTTTACGAGCAGTACTTC | CASSDSDLYEQYF
. | TRBD1 | TRBJ2-2 | TRBV27 | TGTGCCAGCAGTTTCTGGCAGGGGGCAACCGGGGAGCTGTTTTTT | CASSFWQGATGELFF
. | TRBD1 | TRBJ1-6 | TRBV7-2 | TGTGCCAGCAGCTTAGAGGACAGGGGACGGTCACCCCTCCACTTT | CASSLEDRGRSPLHF
few | TRBD1 | TRBJ1-1 | TRBV7-9 | TGTGCCAGCAGGACAGGGCGTGAAGCTTTCTTT | CASRTGREAFF
few | . | TRBJ2-7 | TRBV9 | TGTGCCAGCAGCCCACCTAGGGGCTACGAGCAGTACTTC | CASSPPRGYEQYF
few | TRBD1 | TRBJ1-2 | TRBV2 | TGTGCCAGTACCCTTGCCGGGACAGGGGATCACTATGGCTACACCTTC | CASTLAGTGDHYGYTF
. | . | TRBJ2-5 | TRBV29-1 | TGCAGCGTTGCAGCGCGGGGGCGGGAAGAGACCCAGTACTTC | CSVAARGREETQYF